This TCR beta chain was sequenced during a study of identifying expanded T cells in peripheral blood. J was trimmed by 2 bases and V by 2 bases; bases with no gene match: 5. The CDR3 is 17 residues long. The germline V gene has CDR1 SGHNT and CDR2 YYREEE (reference sequence). Healthy donors had no documented immune events, such as infections, while sampled. Profiling relied on immunoSEQ multiplex PCR, and the TCRdb table lists in-frame clones only, not all of them. Counted here are roughly 82,000 clones, roughly 81% occurring once; the ten biggest clones make up about 17%. The sequencing sample was made of blood. This receptor was taken from a person between 18 and 75 years old in good health. The rearrangement links TRBV5-4 to TRBJ2-7; 15 nucleotides agree with TRBD2. CDR3 region: CASSFGLAGGGPYEQYF. The CDR3 coding sequence is TGTGCCAGCAGCTTTGGACTAGCGGGAGGGGGACCCTACGAGCAGTACTTC.